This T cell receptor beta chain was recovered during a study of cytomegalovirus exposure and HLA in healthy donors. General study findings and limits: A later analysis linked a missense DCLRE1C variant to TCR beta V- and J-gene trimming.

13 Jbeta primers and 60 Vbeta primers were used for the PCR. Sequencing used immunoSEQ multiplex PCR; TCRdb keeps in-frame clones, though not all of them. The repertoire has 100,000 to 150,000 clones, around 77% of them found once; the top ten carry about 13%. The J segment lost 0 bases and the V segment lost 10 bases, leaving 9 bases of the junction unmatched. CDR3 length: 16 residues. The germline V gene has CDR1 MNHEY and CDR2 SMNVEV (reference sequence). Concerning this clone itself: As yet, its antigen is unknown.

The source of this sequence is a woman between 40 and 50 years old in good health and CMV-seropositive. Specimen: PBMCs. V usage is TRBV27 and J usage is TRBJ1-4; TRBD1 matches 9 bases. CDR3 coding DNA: TGTGCCACCACAGGGGGCAGGAGGGCAACTAATGAAAAACTGTTTTTT. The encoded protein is CATTGGRRATNEKLFF.